The 32 T cell receptor beta chains below all came from one sample that was sequenced in a study of shared clonotypes between healthy human individuals. Assay used: immunoSEQ multiplex PCR; TCRdb lists only in-frame clones, some missing. The data hold a few million clones, with approximately 92% observed a single time. The sample comprised naive CD4+ T cells sorted from blood. Subset indicated: CD45RA+ positively selected. Source of these receptors: a man aged 18 to 30 in good health.

The DNA of the CDR3 is TGCGCCAGCAGCTTGGGCCCTGGCTACACCTTC. This translates into CASSLGPGYTF. This chain joins TRBV5-1 and TRBJ1-2; D remains unclear. Germline V CDR1 and CDR2: SGHRS, YFSETQ. CDR3 length equals 11 residues. Trimming left V 0 bases short and J 7 bases short, with 4 bases between.

This clone appeared once. This rearrangement joins TRBV5-1 to TRBJ2-2; D ambiguous. The CDR3 runs to 16 residues. CDR1 SGHRS and CDR2 YFSETQ come from the germline V gene. The V end was cut by 0 bases, the J end by 1 base, with 10 bases between. CDR3 residues: CASSLETSLNTGELFF. The CDR3 DNA follows: TGCGCCAGCAGCTTGGAGACCTCCCTGAACACCGGGGAGCTGTTTTTT.

This sequence joins TRBV6-5 and TRBJ1-2, with no clear D. V was cut by 8 bases and J by 2 bases, with 12 bases left in between. This CDR3 spans 13 amino acids. The germline V gene encodes CDR1 MNHEY and CDR2 SVGAGI. For the CDR3, the DNA is TGTGCCAGCTACAAACGAGGCAACTATGGCTACACCTTC. Residues: CASYKRGNYGYTF.

The chain couples TRBV20-1 to TRBJ1-1; TRBD1 is a possible D gene (6 bases). The CDR3 length is 10 residues. Germline values: CDR1 DFQATT, CDR2 SNEGSKA (reference sequence). The ends were cut back, 5 bases at V and 6 bases at J, with 7 bases in the middle. The CDR3 is CSAAGAEAFF. The CDR3 nucleotides are TGCAGTGCTGCAGGGGCTGAAGCTTTCTTT.

The chain carries TRBV10-1 and TRBJ2-2, with D tentatively TRBD2 (5 bases). The CDR3 is made up of 13 amino acids. Trimming left V 7 bases short and J 4 bases short, with 10 bases between. Germline V gene lookup returns CDR1 WNHNN and CDR2 SYGVQD (reference sequence). The CDR3 sequence: CASIRLSTGELFF. CDR3 DNA: TGCGCCAGCATCCGACTATCCACCGGGGAGCTGTTTTTT.

This chain connects TRBV5-1 to TRBJ1-6, with D possibly being TRBD1 (6 bases). Trimming shortened V by 4 bases and J by 7 bases, and 15 bases separated the two germline ends. Germline assignment: CDR1 SGHRS and CDR2 YFSETQ. The length of the CDR3 is 15 residues. CDR3: CASSVDFDRNSPLHF. Here the CDR3 DNA reads TGCGCCAGCAGCGTAGACTTTGACAGGAATTCACCCCTCCACTTT.

J is TRBJ1-6 and V is TRBV7-8, with D unresolved. Per the germline V gene, CDR1 is SGHVS and CDR2 is FQNEAQ. The CDR3 has 13 residues. The V and J ends lost 5 bases and 9 bases respectively, with 11 bases between them. The CDR3, as DNA: TGTGCCAGCAGCCCCTTGTTAGGTTCACCCCTCCACTTT. Translating it yields CASSPLLGSPLHF.

As for this clone: This specimen includes other DNA sequences encoding the same CDR3. This chain uses TRBV6-1 with TRBJ2-7; D is ambiguous. The CDR3 is 13 amino acids. In germline, CDR1 is MNHNS, CDR2 SASEGT. Trimming took off 2 bases at V and 4 bases at J, with 9 bases between the two ends. This CDR3 reads CASSERRGYEQYF. The CDR3, as DNA: TGTGCCAGCAGTGAACGGCGAGGTTACGAGCAGTACTTC.

Here the CDR3 DNA reads TGTGCCAGCAGCTGGGGCTATCTCCAGAAGGACTGGAATGAGCAGTTCTTC. Amino acid sequence: CASSWGYLQKDWNEQFF. This chain joins TRBV7-9 and TRBJ2-1; the D gene could be TRBD1 or TRBD2 (5 bases each). CDR3 size: 17 residues. Germline CDR1 reads SEHNR; CDR2 reads FQNEAQ (reference sequence). V shed 4 bases and J shed 7 bases, with 23 bases lying between them.

This chain uses TRBV5-1 with TRBJ1-3; tentatively, D is TRBD1 (5 bases). The length of the CDR3 is 15 residues. The germline V gene encodes CDR1 SGHRS and CDR2 YFSETQ. V lost 0 bases and J lost 4, with 11 bases in between. CDR3 nucleotides: TGCGCCAGCAGCTTGGAACAGGTGGTGGGAAACACCATATATTTT. Translation gives CASSLEQVVGNTIYF.

A note on this clone: Other DNA sequences within the sample encode an identical CDR3. This chain uses TRBV30 with TRBJ1-4, with a weak D call TRBD1 (5 bases). The CDR3 loop spans 12 amino acids. V was trimmed by 0 bases and J by 8 bases, leaving 7 bases between them. In germline, CDR1 is GTSNPN, CDR2 SVGIG (reference sequence). CDR3 sequence: CAWSVWGEKLFF. The CDR3 DNA follows: TGTGCCTGGAGTGTGTGGGGGGAAAAACTGTTTTTT.

The chain couples TRBV6-6 to TRBJ2-1; D may be TRBD1 or TRBD2 (5 bases each). V was shortened by 4 bases and J by 7 bases, with 17 bases between the two germline ends. The germline V gene encodes CDR1 MNHNY and CDR2 SVGAGI (reference sequence). CDR3 length: 15 amino acids. The CDR3 loop reads CASSSRRGPTNEQFF. The CDR3 region has the DNA TGTGCCAGCAGTTCCCGCCGGGGACCGACTAATGAGCAGTTCTTC.

Notes on this clone: The sample carries other DNA sequences with the same CDR3. V is TRBV7-3 and J is TRBJ2-3; 8 positions agree with TRBD1. Unmatched junction bases numbered 2, after V lost 5 bases and J lost 4 bases. CDR1 is SGHTA and CDR2 is FQGTGA in the germline V gene. The CDR3 contains 13 residues. Here the CDR3 DNA reads TGTGCCAGCAGCCTACAGGGGGCAGATACGCAGTATTTT. Its protein is CASSLQGADTQYF.

J is TRBJ2-1 and V is TRBV2; 7 nucleotides align to TRBD2. Germline V lookup: CDR1 SNHLY, CDR2 FYNNEI. CDR3 length: 14 amino acids. V lost 5 bases and J lost 9; bases outside the gene matches: 10. The CDR3 reads CASSNFISSGEQFF. The DNA for the CDR3 is TGTGCCAGCAGTAACTTTATCTCTAGCGGTGAGCAGTTCTTC.

The V call is TRBV5-6, the J call TRBJ1-5, with D possibly matching TRBD1 (5 bases). Germline CDR1 SGHDT, CDR2 YYEEEE. The CDR3 has 15 residues. Trimming stripped 4 bases from V and 2 bases from J, with 13 bases between. The CDR3 DNA reads as TGTGCCAGCAGCAGGGACGTCCTAGGCAATCAGCCCCAGCATTTT. Translated: CASSRDVLGNQPQHF.

The genes are TRBV11-2 and TRBJ2-5; weak D call: TRBD2 (5 bases). From germline, CDR1 is SGHAT and CDR2 FQNNGV. V lost 5 bases and J lost 2, with 12 bases in between. The CDR3 is 14 amino acids. Here the CDR3 DNA reads TGTGCCAGCAGCGCTAGCCCTTCGCAAGAGACCCAGTACTTC. Amino acids: CASSASPSQETQYF.

The chain carries TRBV18 and TRBJ1-2; D remains unclear. Germline lookup yields CDR1 KGHSH and CDR2 LQKENI. Between the trimmed V and J ends, which lost 1 base and 0 bases, there was a span of 9 bases. The CDR3 consists of 15 residues. CDR3 sequence reads: CASSPQGQPNYGYTF. The CDR3 nucleotides read TGTGCCAGCTCACCACAAGGGCAACCTAACTATGGCTACACCTTC. The full variable domain, rest sourced from reference TRBV18 and TRBJ1-2, is NAGVMQNPRHLVRRRGQEARLRCSPMKGHSHVYWYRQLPEEGLKFMVYLQKENIIDESGMPKERFSAEFPKEGPSILRIQQVVRGDSAAYFCASSPQGQPNYGYTFGSGTRLTVV.

V usage is TRBV19 and J usage is TRBJ2-2; 7 nucleotides agree with TRBD2. This CDR3 is built from 15 residues. The germline CDR1 and CDR2 sequences are LNHDA and SQIVND (reference sequence). The J segment lost 3 bases and the V segment lost 3 bases, leaving 4 bases of the junction unmatched. The CDR3 reads CASSIVAGDTGELFF. The CDR3, as DNA: TGTGCCAGTAGTATTGTAGCGGGCGACACCGGGGAGCTGTTTTTT.

Notes on this clone: The identical CDR3 is also encoded by other nucleotide sequences in the sample. V and J are TRBV6-5 and TRBJ2-7, with unresolved D. Trimming pared 0 bases from V and 1 base from J, leaving 4 bases between. Germline V gene data show CDR1 as MNHEY and CDR2 as SVGAGI. The CDR3 length is 13 residues. CDR3 DNA sequence: TGTGCCAGCAGTTACTCGCGGTCCTACGAGCAGTACTTC. Its translation: CASSYSRSYEQYF.

This clone was counted once. The chain is built from TRBV7-6 and TRBJ2-7, with 9 bases aligning to TRBD1. V dropped 3 bases and J dropped 3; count of bases not matched to a gene: 9. Germline CDR1 reads SGHVS; CDR2 reads FNYEAQ. This CDR3 spans 16 amino acids. The CDR3 DNA reads as TGTGCCAGCAGCTTTGGCACCGGGACAGGGAACTACGAGCAGTACTTC. Encoded protein: CASSFGTGTGNYEQYF.

Of note for this clone: Other nucleotide sequences from this sample produce the same CDR3. V usage is TRBV2 and J usage is TRBJ2-1; no clear D gene. This CDR3 region has 12 residues. V lost 2 bases and J 6 bases, leaving 5 bases between the germline ends. The V gene's germline CDR1 is SNHLY and CDR2 FYNNEI. The DNA of the CDR3 is TGTGCCAGCAGTGAAACCGGCAATGAGCAGTTCTTC. Its translation: CASSETGNEQFF.

The CDR3 nucleotides are TGCGCCAGCAGCTCCTACACGAACACTGAAGCTTTCTTT. This sequence encodes CASSSYTNTEAFF. The rearrangement links TRBV5-1 to TRBJ1-1; D unclear. Trimming removed 3 bases from V and 1 base from J, with 7 bases in between. The CDR3 has 13 residues. Germline V gene sequence: CDR1 SGHRS, CDR2 YFSETQ.

In this sample, this clone turned up once. The J gene is TRBJ1-6, the V gene TRBV9; D is perhaps TRBD1 (5 bases). The V gene lost 0 bases and the J gene lost 13 bases, with 17 bases spanning the gap. The CDR3 is 15 residues long. Germline CDR1 and CDR2: SGDLS and YYNGEE. This chain's CDR3 is CASSVAQGVVAPLHF. The CDR3 DNA reads TGTGCCAGCAGCGTAGCTCAGGGCGTCGTAGCGCCCCTCCACTTT.

The chain joins TRBV6-1 to TRBJ1-2, with no clear D. The germline V and J ends were trimmed by 4 bases and 4 bases, with 16 bases remaining between them. There are 15 residues in the CDR3. Per germline, CDR1 MNHNS and CDR2 SASEGT. CDR3 bases: TGTGCCAGCAGTGCGACGAACGGAGGTGCCTATGGCTACACCTTC. The encoded protein is CASSATNGGAYGYTF.

This clone has a single count. This chain joins TRBV5-4 and TRBJ1-2; a weak D match, TRBD1 (5 bases). The CDR3 has 12 residues. The germline CDR1 and CDR2 sequences are SGHNT and YYREEE (reference sequence). V lost 2 bases, J lost 4 bases, and 6 bases lay in between. CDR3 bases: TGTGCCAGCAGCTTCGGGGCCTATGGCTACACCTTC. This sequence encodes CASSFGAYGYTF.

The rearrangement uses TRBV10-3 and TRBJ2-3; D unclear. Between the trimmed V and J ends, which lost 0 bases and 0 bases, there was a span of 7 bases. The CDR3 contains 15 residues. The germline gives CDR1 ENHRY, CDR2 SYGVKD. The CDR3 DNA reads TGTGCCATCAGTGAGTCGCCGCAAAGCACAGATACGCAGTATTTT. This gives the protein CAISESPQSTDTQYF.

V gene TRBV5-4 combines with J gene TRBJ2-3, with 11 bases lining up with TRBD2. In germline, CDR1 is SGHNT, CDR2 YYREEE (reference sequence). The J segment lost 3 bases and the V segment lost 0 bases, leaving 15 bases of the junction unmatched. The CDR3 runs to 20 residues. The CDR3: CASSLGTMGYRTSGTDTQYF. The CDR3 DNA reads TGTGCCAGCAGCTTGGGGACCATGGGTTATCGGACTAGCGGGACAGATACGCAGTATTTT.

The chain is built from TRBV11-2 and TRBJ1-1, with D uncertain. Germline V lookup: CDR1 SGHAT, CDR2 FQNNGV. The CDR3 is made up of 15 amino acids. Trimming shortened V by 7 bases and J by 0 bases, and 15 bases separated the two germline ends. CDR3 coding DNA: TGTGCCAGCAAACAAGGTGGGATGATGAACACTGAAGCTTTCTTT. Protein product: CASKQGGMMNTEAFF.

The rearrangement links TRBV7-2 to TRBJ1-1; D gene uncertain. Germline CDR1 is SGHTA and CDR2 is FQGNSA. The CDR3 is 14 amino acids. The V and J ends lost 1 base and 4 bases respectively, with 10 bases between them. This CDR3 is CASSLDGVGTEAFF. As DNA, the CDR3 is TGTGCCAGCAGCTTAGATGGGGTGGGCACTGAAGCTTTCTTT.

This rearrangement joins TRBV4-3 to TRBJ2-3, with D unresolved. The CDR3 extends over 13 amino acids. Germline V gene data show CDR1 as LGHNA and CDR2 as YSLEER. With 0 bases removed from V and 2 bases from J, the gap between germline ends came to 3 bases. The CDR3 spells CASSQDHTDTQYF. CDR3 nucleotides: TGCGCCAGCAGCCAAGACCACACAGATACGCAGTATTTT.

This rearrangement joins TRBV5-8 to TRBJ1-3; D gene ambiguous. Trimming removed 4 bases from V and 2 bases from J, with 16 bases in between. CDR1 SGHTS and CDR2 YDEGEE come from the germline V gene. There are 16 residues in the CDR3. CDR3 in amino acids: CASSPRRSGTGNTIYF. The CDR3 DNA reads TGTGCCAGCAGCCCGAGGAGGTCGGGAACTGGAAACACCATATATTTT.

This clone appeared a few times. The chain links TRBV9 to TRBJ1-1; D remains unclear. This CDR3 region has 15 residues. Germline loops: CDR1 SGDLS, CDR2 YYNGEE. V was pared by 0 bases and J by 2 bases, with 11 bases between. CDR3 region: CASSVDEQRNTEAFF. The CDR3 nucleotides are TGTGCCAGCAGCGTAGACGAACAGCGTAACACTGAAGCTTTCTTT.